These 12 T cell receptor beta chains came from one sample sequenced in a study of T cell clonality in common variable immunodeficiency. Libraries were prepared by immunoSEQ multiplex PCR; TCRdb keeps only in-frame clonotypes and omits some of them. This sample has about 52,000 clones, each found more than once. Sequencing used peripheral blood mononuclear cells. The receptors come from a person aged 18 to 75 in good health.

To note about this clone: The read stops 3 residues short of the end of the CDR3; the missing end is completed from the germline J gene. V usage is TRBV20-1 and J usage is TRBJ2-5; 7 nucleotides align to TRBD2. The CDR3 has 14 amino acids. Germline V lookup: CDR1 DFQATT, CDR2 SNEGSKA (reference sequence). Trimming at V came to 0 bases and at J to 4 bases, leaving 5 bases not matched to a gene. The CDR3 is CSARDFGGRETQYF. The sequenced CDR3 bases are TGCAGTGCTAGAGATTTCGGGGGGAGAGAGACC.

This clone was recorded a few times. The read finishes 3 residues shy of the CDR3 end, and the germline J gene is used to complete it. V gene TRBV18 combines with J gene TRBJ1-1; possible D gene TRBD1, 5 bases. The CDR3 extends over 15 amino acids. Germline CDR1 is KGHSH and CDR2 is LQKENI. V lost 4 bases and J lost 5, with 17 bases in between. CDR3 bases read: TGTGCCAGCTCACGTAACTCGGGGGGGGAGACTGAA. Translation gives CASSRNSGGETE. The whole CDR3 reads CASSRNSGGETEAFF.

This clone occurred many times. The CDR3 end lies 3 residues beyond the end of the read and is filled in from the germline J gene. V and J are TRBV30 and TRBJ2-7; 11 nucleotides match TRBD2. This CDR3 contains 14 residues. The V gene end was trimmed by 4 bases and the J gene end by 5 bases; junction bases not matched to a gene: 7. Looked up from germline, CDR1 is GTSNPN and CDR2 is SVGIG (reference sequence). CDR3 sequence reads: CAWIGGSGRDEQYF. CDR3 DNA, as far as it was read: TGTGCCTGGATAGGTGGTAGCGGGAGGGACGAG. The whole variable domain, filled in from reference TRBV30 and TRBJ2-7, reads SQTIHQWPATLVQPVGSPLSLECTVEGTSNPNLYWYRQAAGRGLQLLFYSVGIGQISSEVPQNLSASRPQDRQFILSSKKLLLSDSGFYLCAWIGGSGRDEQYFGPGTRLTVT.

This clone was found many times. The read ends 3 residues shy of where the CDR3 ends; the end is completed using the germline J gene. The V gene is TRBV5-1, the J gene TRBJ1-4; the match to TRBD1 covers 7 bases. V was pared by 9 bases and J by 8 bases, with 10 bases of the junction left unmatched. The CDR3 totals 13 residues. CDR1 and CDR2 from the germline V gene are SGHRS and YFSETQ. Incomplete CDR3 DNA: TGCGCCACCGCGACAGGGCCAGAGGAAAAA. Protein sequence: CATATGPEEK. The CDR3 in its entirety is CATATGPEEKLFF.

This clone has ten or more counts. The read is 3 residues too short to cover the CDR3 end, so that end is filled in from the germline J gene. The V gene is TRBV11-2, the J gene TRBJ1-1; the D gene is possibly TRBD1 (6 bases). The V end was cut by 0 bases, the J end by 1 base, with 9 bases between. The CDR3 sequence is 15 residues long. CDR1 and CDR2 from the germline V gene are SGHAT and FQNNGV. The CDR3 bases that were read are TGTGCCAGCAGCTTAGAGGGACACCCGAACACTGAA. This encodes CASSLEGHPNTE. The whole CDR3 region reads CASSLEGHPNTEAFF.

This clone was observed at least ten times. The CDR3 is cut off 3 residues early in the read; its end comes from the germline J gene. The chain recombines TRBV5-1 with TRBJ1-2; 9 bases line up with TRBD1. This CDR3 is 14 amino acids long. CDR1 is SGHRS and CDR2 is YFSETQ in the germline V gene. CDR3 DNA (partial): TGCGCCAGCAGCTCATCTACAGGGGGCGGAAGC. Its protein is CASSSSTGGGS. The full-length CDR3 reads as CASSSSTGGGSYTF.

Concerning this clone: With the read ending 3 residues before the CDR3 end, the germline J gene is used to fill in that end. This chain connects TRBV20-1 to TRBJ2-3, with 8 bases identical to TRBD1. This CDR3 contains 14 residues. Germline lookup yields CDR1 DFQATT and CDR2 SNEGSKA (reference sequence). CDR3 DNA (partial): TGCAGTGCTAGGTGGGGACAGGTCAATCAGCCG. It encodes CSARWGQVNQP. The full CDR3 protein reads CSARWGQVNQPQYF.

This clone was seen ten or more times. The junction departs from the called germline gene at one end, perhaps through a read error. The sequence runs out 3 residues before the end of the CDR3; the remainder is reconstructed from the germline J gene. This chain uses TRBV4-2 with TRBJ1-6; D not resolved. The germline gives CDR1 LGHNA, CDR2 YNFKEQ. The CDR3 sequence is 15 residues long. Partial CDR3 DNA: TGCGCCAGCAGCCACGGATCCAGCCCAGGCTCACCC. It translates to CASSHGSSPGSP. The CDR3 as a whole reads CASSHGSSPGSPLHF.

Note on this clone: The CDR3 end lies 3 residues beyond the end of the read and is filled in from the germline J gene. The V and J genes are TRBV20-1 and TRBJ2-1; possibly TRBD2 for D (6 bases). V was trimmed by 2 bases and J by 0 bases, leaving 11 bases between them. Germline CDR1 is DFQATT and CDR2 is SNEGSKA (reference sequence). The length of the CDR3 is 15 residues. The CDR3 sequence: CSARNAGSSYNEQFF. CDR3 DNA, as far as it was read: TGCAGTGCTAGAAATGCGGGGAGCTCCTACAATGAG.

This clone occurred a few times. A junction boundary mismatches the germline segment, possibly from a read error. The CDR3 goes on 3 residues after the read ends, and that part is filled in from the germline J gene. The chain has TRBV30 and TRBJ1-1; 9 nucleotides agree with TRBD1. Germline lookup yields CDR1 GTSNPN and CDR2 SVGIG (reference sequence). The CDR3 sequence is 14 residues long. The CDR3 loop reads CAWSPGQGNAEAFF. CDR3 DNA, as far as it was read: TGTGCCTGGAGTCCCGGACAGGGGAACGCTGAA.

This clone has at least ten counts. The read is 3 residues too short to cover the CDR3 end, so that end is filled in from the germline J gene. The chain has TRBV7-9 and TRBJ2-1, with D tentatively TRBD2 (5 bases). The CDR3 contains 15 residues. Trimming shortened V by 6 bases and J by 5 bases, and 17 bases separated the two germline ends. Germline assignment: CDR1 SEHNR and CDR2 FQNEAQ (reference sequence). CDR3 bases read: TGTGCCAGCAGTCGGCACCAGCTGAGGGACAATGAG. It encodes CASSRHQLRDNE. The complete CDR3 reads CASSRHQLRDNEQFF.

This clone has a handful of counts. The CDR3 end lies 3 residues beyond the end of the read and is filled in from the germline J gene. The chain has TRBV20-1 and TRBJ2-3; 8 bases agree with TRBD2. This CDR3 is built from 15 residues. V was clipped by 5 bases and J by 0 bases; unmatched bases: 7. Germline loops: CDR1 DFQATT, CDR2 SNEGSKA (reference sequence). CDR3 sequence reads: CSARSLAVSTDTQYF. The sequenced part of the CDR3 DNA is TGCAGTGCTCGCTCACTAGCGGTTAGCACAGATACG.